The clone carrying this TCR beta chain appeared a single time. Its antigen is undetermined. Assay used: immunoSEQ multiplex PCR; TCRdb lists only in-frame clones, some missing. The table records over 85,000 clones, approximately 81% of them present only once. This sample is drawn from a study of T cell responses to AZD1222 COVID-19 vaccine. Study-wide context: Researchers grouped second doses given at about 4 or about 12 weeks into one pool.

In germline, CDR1 is SGHRS, CDR2 YFSETQ. Between the trimmed V and J ends, which lost 4 bases and 3 bases, there was a span of 10 bases. This CDR3 has 14 residues. Whole-study findings and limits: At baseline, seropositivity was found in only six or seven AZD1222 recipients. Increased Spike-specific TCR breadth and depth were observed after two AZD1222 doses.

The source of this sequence is an adult in good health. The material sequenced was peripheral blood, taken on day 0 of AZD1222 vaccination. This chain joins TRBV5-1 and TRBJ2-2; D is uncertain. The CDR3 spells CASSPQPDTGELFF. CDR3 coding DNA: TGCGCCAGCAGCCCCCAGCCCGACACCGGGGAGCTGTTTTTT.